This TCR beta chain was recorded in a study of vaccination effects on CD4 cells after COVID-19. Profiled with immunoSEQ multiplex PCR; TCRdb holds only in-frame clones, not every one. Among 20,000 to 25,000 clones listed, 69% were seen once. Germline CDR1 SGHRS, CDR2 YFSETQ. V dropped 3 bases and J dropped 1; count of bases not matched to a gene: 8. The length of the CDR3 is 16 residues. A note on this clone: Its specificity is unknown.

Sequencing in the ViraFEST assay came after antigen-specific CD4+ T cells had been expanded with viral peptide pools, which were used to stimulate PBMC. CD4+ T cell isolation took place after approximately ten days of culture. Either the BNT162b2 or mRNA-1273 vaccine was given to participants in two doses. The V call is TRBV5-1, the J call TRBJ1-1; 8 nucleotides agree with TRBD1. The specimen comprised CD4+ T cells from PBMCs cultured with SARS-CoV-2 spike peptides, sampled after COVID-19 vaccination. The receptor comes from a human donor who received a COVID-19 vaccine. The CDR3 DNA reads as TGCGCCAGCAGCTCTTTTACCGGGACAGGGAACACTGAAGCTTTCTTT. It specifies CASSSFTGTGNTEAFF.